The clone carrying this T cell receptor (beta chain) was recorded a few times. The antigen remains undetermined. A single record per CDR3 protein comes from TCRdb applying MiXCR to the 5' RACE reads. In the table there are some 300,000 distinct CDR3 sequences, approximately 19% of which are singletons. The data were obtained in a study of T-cell memory formation after mild COVID-19. Study overall: TCR clusters were largely donor specific.

Whole-study findings and limits: Mainly in CM and EM were contracting CD4+ clones; CD8+ were in EMRA. Memory cells collected pre-infection included some clones that later responded, suggesting cross-reactive memory joined.

The CDR3 is 15 residues long. CDR1 MGHDK and CDR2 SYGVNS come from the germline V gene. Trimming pared 6 bases from V and 4 bases from J, leaving 15 bases between. Specimen: PBMCs or a T cell subset sorted from them (not recorded which). The sequence came from a man younger than 30 who had mild COVID-19 (a few samples of this study predate the infection). Cell type and time point are not known. The J gene is TRBJ2-2, the V gene TRBV25-1, with D tentatively TRBD1 or TRBD2 (5 bases each). CDR3 protein: CASRPLAGATGELFF. CDR3 DNA sequence: TGTGCCAGCAGACCACTCGCCGGGGCCACCGGGGAGCTGTTTTTT.